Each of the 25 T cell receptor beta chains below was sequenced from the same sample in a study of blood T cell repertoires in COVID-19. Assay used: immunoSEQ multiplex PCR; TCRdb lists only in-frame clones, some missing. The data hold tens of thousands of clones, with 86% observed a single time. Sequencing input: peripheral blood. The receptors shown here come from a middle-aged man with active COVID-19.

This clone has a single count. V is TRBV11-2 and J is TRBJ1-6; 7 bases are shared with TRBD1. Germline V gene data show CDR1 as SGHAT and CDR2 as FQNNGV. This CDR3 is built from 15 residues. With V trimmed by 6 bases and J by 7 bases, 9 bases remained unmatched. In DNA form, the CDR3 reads TGTGCCAGCAGGAGGGGACAGACCCAAAATTCACCCCTCCACTTT. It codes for CASRRGQTQNSPLHF. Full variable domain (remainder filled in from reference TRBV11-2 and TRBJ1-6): EAGVAQSPRYKIIEKRQSVAFWCNPISGHATLYWYQQILGQGPKLLIQFQNNGVVDDSQLPKDRFSAERLKGVDSTLKIQPAKLEDSAVYLCASRRGQTQNSPLHFGNGTRLTVT.

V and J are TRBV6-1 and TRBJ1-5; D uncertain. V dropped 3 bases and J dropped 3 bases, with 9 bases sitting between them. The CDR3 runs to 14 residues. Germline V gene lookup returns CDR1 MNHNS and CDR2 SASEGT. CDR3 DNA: TGTGCCAGCAGTGATCCACAGCTCAATCAGCCCCAGCATTTT. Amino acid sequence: CASSDPQLNQPQHF.

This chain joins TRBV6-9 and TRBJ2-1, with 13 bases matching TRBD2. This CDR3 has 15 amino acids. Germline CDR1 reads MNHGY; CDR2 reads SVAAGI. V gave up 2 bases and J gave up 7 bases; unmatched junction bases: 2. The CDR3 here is CASSYRTSGRNEQFF. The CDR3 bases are TGTGCCAGCAGTTATAGGACTAGCGGGAGAAATGAGCAGTTCTTC.

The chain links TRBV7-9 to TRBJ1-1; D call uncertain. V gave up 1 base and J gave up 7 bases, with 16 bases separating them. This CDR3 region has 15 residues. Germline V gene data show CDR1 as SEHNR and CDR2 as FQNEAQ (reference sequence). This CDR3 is CASSLGSGTRLEAFF. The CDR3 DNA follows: TGTGCCAGCAGCTTAGGGTCGGGAACACGCCTTGAAGCTTTCTTT.

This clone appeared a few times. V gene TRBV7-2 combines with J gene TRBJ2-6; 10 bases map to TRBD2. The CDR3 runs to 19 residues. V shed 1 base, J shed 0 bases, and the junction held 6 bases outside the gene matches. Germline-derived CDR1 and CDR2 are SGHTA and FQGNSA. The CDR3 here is CASSLVGLARSSGANVLTF. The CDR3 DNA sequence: TGTGCCAGCAGCTTAGTGGGACTAGCGCGTTCCTCTGGGGCCAACGTCCTGACTTTC.

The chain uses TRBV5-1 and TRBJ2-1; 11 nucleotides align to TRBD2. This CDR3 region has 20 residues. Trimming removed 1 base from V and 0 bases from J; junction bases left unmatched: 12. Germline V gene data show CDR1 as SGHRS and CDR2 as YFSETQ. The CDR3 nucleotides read TGCGCCAGCAGCTTGAGGGTGTCTAGCGGGAGGCAGAGCTCCTACAATGAGCAGTTCTTC. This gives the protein CASSLRVSSGRQSSYNEQFF.

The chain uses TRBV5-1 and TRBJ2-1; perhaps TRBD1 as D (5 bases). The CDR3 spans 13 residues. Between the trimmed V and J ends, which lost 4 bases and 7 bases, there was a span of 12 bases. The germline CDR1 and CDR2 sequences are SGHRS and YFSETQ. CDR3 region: CASSHGRVNEQFF. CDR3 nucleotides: TGCGCCAGCAGCCACGGCAGGGTAAATGAGCAGTTCTTC. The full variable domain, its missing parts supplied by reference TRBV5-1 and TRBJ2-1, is KAGVTQTPRYLIKTRGQQVTLSCSPISGHRSVSWYQQTPGQGLQFLFEYFSETQRNKGNFPGRFSGRQFSNSRSEMNVSTLELGDSALYLCASSHGRVNEQFFGPGTRLTVL.

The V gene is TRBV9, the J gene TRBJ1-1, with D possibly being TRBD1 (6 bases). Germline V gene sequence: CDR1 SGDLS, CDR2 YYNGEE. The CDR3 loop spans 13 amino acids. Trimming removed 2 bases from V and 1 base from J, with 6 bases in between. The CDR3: CASSVTGNTEAFF. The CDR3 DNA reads TGTGCCAGCAGCGTGACAGGGAACACTGAAGCTTTCTTT.

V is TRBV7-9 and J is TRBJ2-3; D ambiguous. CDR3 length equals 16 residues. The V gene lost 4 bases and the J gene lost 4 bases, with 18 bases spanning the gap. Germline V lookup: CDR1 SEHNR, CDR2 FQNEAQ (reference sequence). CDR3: CASSSPQIASADTQYF. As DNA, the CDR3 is TGTGCCAGCAGCTCCCCTCAAATAGCCAGCGCAGATACGCAGTATTTT.

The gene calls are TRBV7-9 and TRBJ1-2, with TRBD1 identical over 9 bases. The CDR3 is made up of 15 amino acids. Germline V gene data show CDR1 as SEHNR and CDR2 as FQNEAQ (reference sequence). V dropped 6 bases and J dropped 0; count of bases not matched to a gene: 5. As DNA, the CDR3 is TGTGCCAGCAGAATGACAGGGGGTGCTAACTATGGCTACACCTTC. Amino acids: CASRMTGGANYGYTF.

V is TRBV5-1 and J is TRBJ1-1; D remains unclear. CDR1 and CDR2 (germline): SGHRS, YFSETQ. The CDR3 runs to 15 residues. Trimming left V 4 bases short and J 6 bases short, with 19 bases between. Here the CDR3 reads CASSELGVAESEAFF. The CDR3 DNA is TGCGCCAGCAGCGAACTAGGAGTCGCGGAATCTGAAGCTTTCTTT.

The CDR3 DNA is TGTGCCAGCAGCTTGGCAGGGACTGGAAACACCATATATTTT. It is translated as CASSLAGTGNTIYF. This sequence joins TRBV11-2 and TRBJ1-3; tentatively, D is TRBD1 (5 bases). With 3 bases removed from V and 2 bases from J, the gap between germline ends came to 8 bases. CDR3 length: 14 residues. Germline V gene lookup returns CDR1 SGHAT and CDR2 FQNNGV.

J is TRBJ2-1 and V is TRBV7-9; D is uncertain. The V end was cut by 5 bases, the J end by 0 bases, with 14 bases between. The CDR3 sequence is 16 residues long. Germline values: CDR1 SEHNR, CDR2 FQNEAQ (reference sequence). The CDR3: CASSTSVSSSYNEQFF. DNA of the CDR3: TGTGCCAGCAGCACCTCGGTTTCGAGCTCCTACAATGAGCAGTTCTTC. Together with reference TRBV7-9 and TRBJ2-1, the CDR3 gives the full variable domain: DTGVSQNPRHKITKRGQNVTFRCDPISEHNRLYWYRQTLGQGPEFLTYFQNEAQLEKSRLLSDRFSAERPKGSFSTLEIQRTEQGDSAMYLCASSTSVSSSYNEQFFGPGTRLTVL.

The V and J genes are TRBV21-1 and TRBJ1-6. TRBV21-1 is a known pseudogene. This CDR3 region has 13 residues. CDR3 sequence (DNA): TGTGCCAGCAGCAAATCGAGGAATTCACCCCTCCACTTT. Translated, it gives CASSKSRNSPLHF.

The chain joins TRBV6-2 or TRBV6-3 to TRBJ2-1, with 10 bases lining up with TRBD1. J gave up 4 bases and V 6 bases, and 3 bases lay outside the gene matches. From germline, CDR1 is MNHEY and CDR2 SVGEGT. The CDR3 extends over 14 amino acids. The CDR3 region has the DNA TGTGCCAGCAGCCGACAGGGGGCTTACAATGAGCAGTTCTTC. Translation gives CASSRQGAYNEQFF.

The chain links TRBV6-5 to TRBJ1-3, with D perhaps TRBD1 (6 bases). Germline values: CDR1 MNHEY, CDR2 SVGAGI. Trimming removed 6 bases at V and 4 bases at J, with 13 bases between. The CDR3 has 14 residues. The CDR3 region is CASRTQGKGNTIYF. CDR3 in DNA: TGTGCCAGCAGAACGCAGGGGAAAGGAAACACCATATATTTT.

The CDR3 DNA reads TGTGCCAGCAGGACAAGGGGGCAGGGGGCTTTCGAGCAGTACTTC. It encodes CASRTRGQGAFEQYF. The V call is TRBV6-5, the J call TRBJ2-7; TRBD1 agrees at 8 bases. J lost 6 bases, V lost 6 bases, and 13 bases had no gene match. Germline V gene lookup returns CDR1 MNHEY and CDR2 SVGAGI. This CDR3 is built from 15 residues.

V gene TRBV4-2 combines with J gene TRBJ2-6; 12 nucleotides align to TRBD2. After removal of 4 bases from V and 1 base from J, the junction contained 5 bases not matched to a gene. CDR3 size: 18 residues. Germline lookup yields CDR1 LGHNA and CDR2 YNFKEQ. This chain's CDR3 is CASSRRLAGDSGANVLTF. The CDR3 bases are TGTGCCAGCAGCCGCCGACTAGCGGGAGATTCTGGGGCCAACGTCCTGACTTTC.

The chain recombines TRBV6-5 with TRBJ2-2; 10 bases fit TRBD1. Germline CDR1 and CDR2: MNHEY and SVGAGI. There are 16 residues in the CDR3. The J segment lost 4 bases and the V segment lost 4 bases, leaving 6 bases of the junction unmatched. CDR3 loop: CASSSGQGVGTGELFF. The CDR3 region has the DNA TGTGCCAGCAGTTCCGGACAGGGGGTCGGCACCGGGGAGCTGTTTTTT.

CDR3 protein: CASSQGGPSGYTF. The CDR3 bases are TGTGCCAGCAGCCAAGGGGGGCCTAGTGGCTACACCTTC. This rearrangement joins TRBV3-1 (or the pseudogene TRBV3-2) to TRBJ1-2, with D tentatively TRBD1 (6 bases). Germline V lookup: CDR1 LGHDT, CDR2 YNNKEL (reference sequence). The ends were cut back, 1 base at V and 7 bases at J, with 10 bases in the middle. The CDR3 sequence is 13 residues long.

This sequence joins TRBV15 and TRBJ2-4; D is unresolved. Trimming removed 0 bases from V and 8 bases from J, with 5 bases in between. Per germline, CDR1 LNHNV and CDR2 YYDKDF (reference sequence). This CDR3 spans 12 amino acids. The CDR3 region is CATSRDPDIQYF. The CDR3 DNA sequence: TGTGCCACCAGCAGAGATCCTGACATTCAGTACTTC.

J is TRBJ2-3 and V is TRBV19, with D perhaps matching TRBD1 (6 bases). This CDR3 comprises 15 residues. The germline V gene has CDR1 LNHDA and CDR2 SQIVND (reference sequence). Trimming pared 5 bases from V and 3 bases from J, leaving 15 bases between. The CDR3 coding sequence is TGTGCCAGTAGTCAAGGCAGGGGCTGGACAGATACGCAGTATTTT. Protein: CASSQGRGWTDTQYF.

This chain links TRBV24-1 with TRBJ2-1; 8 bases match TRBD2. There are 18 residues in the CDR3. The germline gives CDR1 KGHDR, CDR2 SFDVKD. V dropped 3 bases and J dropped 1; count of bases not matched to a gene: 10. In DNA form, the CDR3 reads TGTGCCACCAGTGATCCAAGTCTTCCTAGCGGGTCCTACAATGAGCAGTTCTTC. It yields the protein CATSDPSLPSGSYNEQFF.

The CDR3 DNA is TGTGCCAGCTCGAGACAGCCACCTAGCACAGATACGCAGTATTTT. Protein product: CASSRQPPSTDTQYF. The rearrangement links TRBV2 to TRBJ2-3; D might be TRBD1 (5 bases). Germline-derived CDR1 and CDR2 are SNHLY and FYNNEI. Trimming took 8 bases from V and 0 from J, leaving 15 bases between them. The CDR3 sequence is 15 residues long.

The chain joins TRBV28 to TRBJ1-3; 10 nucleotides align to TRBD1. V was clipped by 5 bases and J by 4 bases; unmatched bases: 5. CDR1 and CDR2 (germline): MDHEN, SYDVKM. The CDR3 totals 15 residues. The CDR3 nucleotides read TGTGCCAGCAGTCTGACAGGGGGCGCCGGAAACACCATATATTTT. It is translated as CASSLTGGAGNTIYF. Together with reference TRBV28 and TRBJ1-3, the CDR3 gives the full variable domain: DVKVTQSSRYLVKRTGEKVFLECVQDMDHENMFWYRQDPGLGLRLIYFSYDVKMKEKGDIPEGYSVSREKKERFSLILESASTNQTSMYLCASSLTGGAGNTIYFGEGSWLTVV.